This T cell receptor (beta chain) was found in a study of T-cell memory formation after mild COVID-19. Study-wide background: Largely, TCR clusters stayed within a single donor. Regarding the study as a whole: Contracting clones, day 15 to 85, had balanced CD4/CD8, and later expanders favored CD4+.

CDR3 size: 15 residues. A 5'RACE reaction primed in the constant segment made cDNA libraries of TCR alpha and TCR beta, and these carried sample barcodes and UMIs. TCRdb re-called the 5' RACE reads with MiXCR, one entry per CDR3 protein. Of some 68,000 distinct CDR3 sequences in the sample, around 17% are singletons; the top ten hold roughly 33%. This clonotype has a handful of counts. The antigen is not known. Sample: PBMCs or a T cell subset sorted from them (not recorded which). This TCR was sampled from an adult woman who had mild COVID-19 (a few samples of this study predate the infection). Cell type and time point are not known. The J gene is TRBJ1-2, the V gene TRBV21-1; the D call TRBD1 from the table was never checked on the DNA. TRBV21-1 is tagged as a pseudogene. The CDR3 protein is CASSPNPGASYGYTF. In DNA, the CDR3 is TGTGCCAGCAGCCCTAATCCGGGGGCAAGCTATGGCTACACCTTC.